This is a list of T cell receptor beta chains from one sample in a study of blood T cells in healthy people across ages. TCRdb used MiXCR to reprocess the 5' RACE reads, holding one entry per CDR3 protein. Of 800,000 to 950,000 distinct CDR3 sequences in the sample, 40% to 60% were seen once. Specimen: blood. The receptors come from a man aged 30-40 years in good health. Both conserved end residues are part of each CDR3. D genes are given only for firm matches. Clone size is shown for a subset of rows, as once, few, many or a class of expanded clone.

j_gene,v_gene,d_gene,abundance,CDR3aa,CDR3nt
TRBJ2-1,TRBV29-1,NA,NA,CSVESLEGRSNEQFF,TGCAGCGTTGAGTCGCTGGAGGGCCGTTCCAATGAGCAGTTCTTC
TRBJ1-5,TRBV28,NA,few,CASSLYGLRDQPQHF,TGTGCCAGCAGTTTATACGGACTGAGGGATCAGCCCCAGCATTTT
TRBJ2-7,TRBV2,TRBD1,NA,CASSQQGSSYEQYF,TGTGCCAGCAGTCAACAGGGGTCCTCCTACGAGCAGTACTTC
TRBJ1-1,TRBV14,NA,NA,CASSQDFQGGEAFF,TGTGCCAGCAGCCAAGACTTCCAGGGTGGTGAAGCTTTCTTT
TRBJ2-3,TRBV6-4,TRBD2,once,CASSDGGGAGDTQYF,TGTGCCAGCAGTGACGGCGGGGGGGCCGGCGATACGCAGTATTTT
TRBJ2-3,TRBV25-1,NA,few,CASSLSRTDTQYF,TGTGCCAGCAGCCTAAGCAGGACAGATACGCAGTATTTT
TRBJ2-5,TRBV5-1,TRBD1,NA,CASSYTGAETQYF,TGCGCCAGCAGCTATACAGGGGCAGAGACCCAGTACTTC
TRBJ2-5,TRBV7-2,TRBD1,few,CASSLRQGRETQYF,TGTGCCAGCAGCCTAAGACAGGGAAGGGAGACCCAGTACTTC
TRBJ2-7,TRBV29-1,NA,NA,CSVDKVGGGEQYF,TGCAGCGTTGATAAAGTTGGGGGAGGCGAGCAGTACTTC
TRBJ2-1,TRBV6-2/TRBV6-3,NA,few,CASSYSPNEQFF,TGTGCCAGCAGTTACTCGCCCAATGAGCAGTTCTTC
TRBJ2-1,TRBV12-3/TRBV12-4,TRBD2,NA,CASSLTAGGPNEQFF,TGTGCCAGCAGTTTAACGGCGGGGGGGCCCAATGAGCAGTTCTTC
TRBJ1-4,TRBV30,NA,NA,CAWSVGGGGEKLFF,TGTGCCTGGAGTGTAGGGGGAGGAGGTGAAAAACTGTTTTTT
TRBJ1-2,TRBV7-9,NA,NA,CASSLFGDRRRGYTF,TGTGCCAGCAGCCTATTTGGTGACAGGAGGAGGGGCTACACCTTC
TRBJ1-2,TRBV6-1,TRBD1,NA,CASSEVILLGQGNSGYTF,TGTGCCAGCAGTGAAGTCATTTTACTGGGACAGGGGAACAGCGGCTACACCTTC
TRBJ2-7,TRBV27,NA,NA,CASALGRSYEQYF,TGTGCCAGTGCACTAGGGAGGTCCTACGAGCAGTACTTC
TRBJ1-2,TRBV4-2,NA,NA,CASSQASRQVGYGYTF,TGTGCCAGCAGCCAAGCCTCTAGGCAGGTGGGCTATGGCTACACCTTC
TRBJ2-1,TRBV6-4,TRBD2,few,CASSDSASGGIEQFF,TGTGCCAGCAGTGACTCGGCTAGCGGGGGGATCGAGCAGTTCTTC
TRBJ1-1,TRBV20-1,NA,many,CSGDGALNTEAFF,TGCAGTGGGGACGGCGCCCTGAACACTGAAGCTTTCTTT
TRBJ1-6,TRBV5-1,TRBD1,few,CASSPTGGDSPLHF,TGCGCCAGCAGCCCAACAGGGGGGGATTCACCCCTCCACTTT
TRBJ1-5,TRBV27,NA,NA,CASRTFGNQPQHF,TGTGCCAGCAGGACCTTTGGCAATCAGCCCCAGCATTTT
TRBJ1-2,TRBV4-2,NA,few,CASGTGLDGYTF,TGTGCCAGCGGGACGGGGTTGGATGGCTACACCTTC
TRBJ2-7,TRBV14,NA,NA,CASSQLGGLVYEQYF,TGTGCCAGCAGCCAACTGGGGGGCCTCGTCTACGAGCAGTACTTC
TRBJ2-7,TRBV3-1,NA,NA,CASSQVWLATEQYF,TGTGCCAGCAGCCAAGTGTGGCTAGCGACCGAGCAGTACTTC
TRBJ2-7,TRBV6-5,TRBD1,few,CASSNRDRGLYEQYF,TGTGCCAGCAGTAACCGGGACAGGGGACTTTACGAGCAGTACTTC
TRBJ1-2,TRBV27,TRBD1,NA,CASSSGTGGASYGYTF,TGTGCCAGCAGTAGTGGGACAGGGGGCGCCAGCTATGGCTACACCTTC
TRBJ2-3,TRBV20-1,TRBD2,many,CSARGLAANTQYF,TGCAGTGCTAGAGGACTAGCGGCAAATACGCAGTATTTT
TRBJ2-1,TRBV5-1,NA,many,CASSLAKQIYNEQFF,TGCGCCAGCAGCTTGGCCAAGCAGATCTACAATGAGCAGTTCTTC
TRBJ2-1,TRBV7-2,TRBD2,NA,CASSFGGAGYNEQFF,TGTGCCAGCAGCTTCGGGGGGGCGGGTTACAATGAGCAGTTCTTC
TRBJ2-7,TRBV30,TRBD1,NA,CAWSVLVVDRELYEQYF,TGTGCCTGGAGTGTACTAGTTGTCGACAGGGAGCTGTACGAGCAGTACTTC
TRBJ1-1,TRBV6-2/TRBV6-3,NA,NA,CASSYGWDMNTEAFF,TGTGCCAGCAGTTACGGTTGGGACATGAACACTGAAGCTTTCTTT
TRBJ2-5,TRBV20-1,NA,NA,CSVFPPGRRTETQYF,TGCAGTGTTTTTCCTCCGGGACGGCGAACAGAGACCCAGTACTTC
TRBJ2-5,TRBV20-1,TRBD1,few,CSAPDRVKETQYF,TGCAGTGCGCCGGACAGGGTTAAAGAGACCCAGTACTTC
TRBJ2-7,TRBV10-3,NA,NA,CAISEEGLYEQYF,TGTGCCATCAGTGAGGAGGGTCTCTACGAGCAGTACTTC
TRBJ2-7,TRBV6-1,NA,NA,CASSEAGSTSYEQYF,TGTGCCAGCAGTGAAGCGGGCAGTACCTCCTACGAGCAGTACTTC
TRBJ2-3,TRBV28,NA,few,CASSFGQNTQYF,TGTGCCAGCAGTTTCGGACAAAATACGCAGTATTTT
TRBJ2-1,TRBV18,NA,NA,CASSHLADNSYNEQFF,TGTGCCAGCTCACACTTAGCGGATAACTCCTACAATGAGCAGTTCTTC
TRBJ1-4,TRBV4-2,TRBD1,NA,CASSQDFNRGGTNEKLFF,TGTGCCAGCAGCCAAGACTTTAACAGGGGGGGAACTAATGAAAAACTGTTTTTT
TRBJ1-1,TRBV12-3/TRBV12-4,NA,NA,CASTPTWNTEAFF,TGTGCCAGCACCCCAACCTGGAACACTGAAGCTTTCTTT
TRBJ1-1,TRBV6-1,NA,NA,CASSPRVDTEAFF,TGTGCCAGCAGTCCCAGGGTAGACACTGAAGCTTTCTTT
TRBJ1-5,TRBV6-5,NA,NA,CASSPSGGSNQPQHF,TGTGCCAGCAGCCCGTCGGGAGGGAGCAATCAGCCCCAGCATTTT
TRBJ2-7,TRBV7-2,NA,NA,CASSHYRRGEHEQYF,TGTGCCAGCAGCCATTATCGTCGGGGTGAACACGAGCAGTACTTC